This T cell receptor beta chain emerged from a study of molecular identifiers for immune sequencing clone quantification. Previously described methods and listed TCR primers were used for bulk TCR libraries. TCRdb reprocessed the PCR reads with MiXCR, giving one entry per CDR3 protein. Among 9,500 to 15,000 distinct CDR3 sequences listed, around a sixth were seen once. A CD8+CD4-CCR7+CD45RA+ gate was used to sort naive CD8 T cells. This clonotype ranks as medium-sized. What it recognizes is unknown. Broader study findings: Clones of above 20 RNA copies carried over 97% of effector molecules; in naive cells they carried under 1%.

The sample consisted of naive CD8+ T cells from blood, with Jurkat cell RNA spiked in. Indicated subset: FACS-sorted CD8+CD4-CCR7+CD45RA+ naive T cells. The clonotype was recovered from a human donor in good health. Some libraries in this study had Jurkat cell RNA spiked in.

The CDR3 loop reads CASSPRTSGATYEQYF. The DNA of the CDR3 is TGCGCCAGCAGCCCGAGGACTAGCGGGGCTACCTACGAGCAGTACTTC. The chain carries TRBV4-1 and TRBJ2-7, with 12 bases aligning to TRBD2. Losses at the gene ends were 4 bases for V and 2 bases for J; bases not matched to a gene: 6. CDR1 is MGHRA, CDR2 YSYEKL, per germline. The CDR3 is 16 amino acids.